The T cell receptor beta chain under discussion was sequenced for a study of cytotoxic CD8 clonotypes in ibrutinib-treated CLL. Across the study: Recorded responses included some 24 partial and 2 complete; following median about 68 months, approximately 14 stayed remitted and around 12 progressed. The study, taken as a whole, reports: Clonality measured at baseline exceeded age-matched healthy donors, tracking circulating CD8+ T-cell counts.

Trimming cost V 5 bases and J 4 bases, with 12 bases left between them. Per the germline V gene, CDR1 is SGHTA and CDR2 is FQGTGA. The CDR3 runs to 13 residues. Remarks on this clone: Antigen: not known.

Sequenced by immunoSEQ multiplex PCR; TCRdb stores in-frame clones only, minus some. The table lists nearly 85,000 clones, 70% to 80% of them singletons. The TCR originated in a human donor with chronic lymphocytic leukemia. The sample here was PBMCs, taken after 12 months of ibrutinib treatment. The chain couples TRBV7-3 to TRBJ2-7, with a possible D match to TRBD2 (6 bases). The CDR3: CASSPDSGYEQYF. CDR3 DNA sequence: TGTGCCAGCAGCCCTGACAGCGGGTACGAGCAGTACTTC.